This TCR beta chain was obtained from a study of cytomegalovirus exposure and HLA in healthy donors. Whole-study findings and limits: The authors enumerated some 170 TCR beta chains as linked to cytomegalovirus.

The PCR ran on 60 Vbeta and 13 Jbeta primers. This table comes from immunoSEQ multiplex PCR, and its TCRdb copy is limited to in-frame clones, with some not included. In the table there are approximately 180,000 clones, approximately 85% of which are singletons. The germline V gene has CDR1 LNHDA and CDR2 SQIVND (reference sequence). The CDR3 spans 13 residues. Deletions cut 7 bases from V and 4 bases from J, with 14 bases between. As concerns this clone: Its antigen is as yet unknown.

The origin of this receptor is a girl aged 10-17 years in good health and CMV-seropositive. V is TRBV19 and J is TRBJ2-7, with D possibly TRBD1 on 5 matching bases. Sequenced material: PBMCs. DNA for the CDR3: TGTGCCAGTACCCCCGGACACCTATACGAGCAGTACTTC. Protein product: CASTPGHLYEQYF.